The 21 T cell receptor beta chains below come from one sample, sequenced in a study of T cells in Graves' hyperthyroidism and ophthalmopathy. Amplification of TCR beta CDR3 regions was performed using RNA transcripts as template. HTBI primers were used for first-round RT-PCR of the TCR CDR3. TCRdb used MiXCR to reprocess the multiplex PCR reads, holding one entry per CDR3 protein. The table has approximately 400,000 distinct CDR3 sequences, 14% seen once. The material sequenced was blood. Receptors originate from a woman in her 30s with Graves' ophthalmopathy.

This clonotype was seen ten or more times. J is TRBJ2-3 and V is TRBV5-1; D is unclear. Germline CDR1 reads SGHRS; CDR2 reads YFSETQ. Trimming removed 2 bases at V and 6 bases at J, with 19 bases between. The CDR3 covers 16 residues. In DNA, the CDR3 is TGCGCCAGCAGCTTTGTGTCTGGGGTTTTTAGGGATACGCAGTATTTT. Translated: CASSFVSGVFRDTQYF.

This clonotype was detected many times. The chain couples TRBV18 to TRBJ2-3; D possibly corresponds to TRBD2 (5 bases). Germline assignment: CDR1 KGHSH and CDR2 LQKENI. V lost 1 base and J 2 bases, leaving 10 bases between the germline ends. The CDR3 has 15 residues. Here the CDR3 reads CASSPLTRNTDTQYF. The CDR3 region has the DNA TGTGCCAGCTCACCACTTACTAGAAACACAGATACGCAGTATTTT.

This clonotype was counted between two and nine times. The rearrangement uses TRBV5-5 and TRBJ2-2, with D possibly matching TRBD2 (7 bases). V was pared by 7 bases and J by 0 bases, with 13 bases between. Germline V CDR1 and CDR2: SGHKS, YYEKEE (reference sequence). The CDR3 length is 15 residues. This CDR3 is CASLPGGANTGELFF. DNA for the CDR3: TGTGCCAGCTTACCGGGGGGCGCGAACACCGGGGAGCTGTTTTTT.

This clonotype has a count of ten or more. This chain's CDR3 is CASSPLRAGPTQETQYF. The CDR3 bases are TGTGCCAGCTCACCACTCCGGGCAGGGCCAACGCAAGAGACCCAGTACTTC. The chain couples TRBV18 to TRBJ2-5; weak D call: TRBD1 (5 bases). The CDR3 length is 17 residues. CDR1 KGHSH and CDR2 LQKENI come from the germline V gene. Trimming took off 1 base at V and 2 bases at J, with 17 bases between the two ends.

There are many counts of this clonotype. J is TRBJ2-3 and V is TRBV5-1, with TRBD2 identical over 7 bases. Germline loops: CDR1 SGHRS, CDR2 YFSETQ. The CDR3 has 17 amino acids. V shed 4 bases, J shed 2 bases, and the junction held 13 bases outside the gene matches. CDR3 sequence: CASSPRGEGRFTDTQYF. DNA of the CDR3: TGCGCCAGCAGCCCCCGGGGGGAGGGCCGGTTCACAGATACGCAGTATTTT.

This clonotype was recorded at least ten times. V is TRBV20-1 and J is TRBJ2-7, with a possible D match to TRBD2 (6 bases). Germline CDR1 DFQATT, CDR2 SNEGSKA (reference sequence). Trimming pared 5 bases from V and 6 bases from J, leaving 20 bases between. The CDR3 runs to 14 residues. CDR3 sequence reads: CSALPGRAAGEQYF. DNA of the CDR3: TGCAGTGCTTTACCCGGGAGAGCGGCAGGCGAGCAGTACTTC.

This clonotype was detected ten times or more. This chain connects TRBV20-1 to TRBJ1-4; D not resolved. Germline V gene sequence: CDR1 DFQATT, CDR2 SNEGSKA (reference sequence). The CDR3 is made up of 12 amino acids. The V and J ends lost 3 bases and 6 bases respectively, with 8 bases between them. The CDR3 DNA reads TGCAGTGCTAGGGCTGCGGATGAAAAACTGTTTTTT. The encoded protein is CSARAADEKLFF.

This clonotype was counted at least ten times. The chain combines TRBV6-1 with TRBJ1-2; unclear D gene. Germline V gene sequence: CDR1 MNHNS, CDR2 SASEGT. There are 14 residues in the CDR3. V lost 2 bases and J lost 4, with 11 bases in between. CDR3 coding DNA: TGTGCCAGCAGTGAAAACGGGTTTGGCTATGGCTACACCTTC. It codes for CASSENGFGYGYTF.

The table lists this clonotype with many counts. The CDR3 DNA sequence: TGTGCCAGCTCACCGGACGGGACAGGGAACAATGAGCAGTTCTTC. This codes for CASSPDGTGNNEQFF. The chain couples TRBV18 to TRBJ2-1; 9 bases are a match to TRBD1. Germline-derived CDR1 and CDR2 are KGHSH and LQKENI. V trimming: 3 bases; J trimming: 5 bases; junction bases outside the gene matches: 5. The CDR3 spans 15 residues. Filled out from reference TRBV18 and TRBJ2-1, the complete variable domain reads NAGVMQNPRHLVRRRGQEARLRCSPMKGHSHVYWYRQLPEEGLKFMVYLQKENIIDESGMPKERFSAEFPKEGPSILRIQQVVRGDSAAYFCASSPDGTGNNEQFFGPGTRLTVL.

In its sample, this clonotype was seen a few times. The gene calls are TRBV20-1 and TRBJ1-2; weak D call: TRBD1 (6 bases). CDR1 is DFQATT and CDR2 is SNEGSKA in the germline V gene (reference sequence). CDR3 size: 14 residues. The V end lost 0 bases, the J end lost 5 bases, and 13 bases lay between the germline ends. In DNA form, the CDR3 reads TGCAGTGCTAGAGAATGGGGGGCAGAGTATGGCTACACCTTC. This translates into CSAREWGAEYGYTF.

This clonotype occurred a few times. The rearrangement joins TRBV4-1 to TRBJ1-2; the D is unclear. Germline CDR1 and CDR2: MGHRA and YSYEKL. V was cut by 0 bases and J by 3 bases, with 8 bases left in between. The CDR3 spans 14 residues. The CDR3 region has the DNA TGCGCCAGCAGCCAAGAAAACGGCTACTATGGCTACACCTTC. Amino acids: CASSQENGYYGYTF.

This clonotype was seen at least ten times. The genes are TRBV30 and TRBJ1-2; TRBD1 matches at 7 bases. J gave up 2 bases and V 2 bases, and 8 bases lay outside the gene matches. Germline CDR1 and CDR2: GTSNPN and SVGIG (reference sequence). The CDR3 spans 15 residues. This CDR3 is CAWSSADRKNYGYTF. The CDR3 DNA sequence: TGTGCCTGGAGTTCCGCGGACAGGAAGAACTATGGCTACACCTTC. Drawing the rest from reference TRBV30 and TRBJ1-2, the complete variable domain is SQTIHQWPATLVQPVGSPLSLECTVEGTSNPNLYWYRQAAGRGLQLLFYSVGIGQISSEVPQNLSASRPQDRQFILSSKKLLLSDSGFYLCAWSSADRKNYGYTFGSGTRLTVV.

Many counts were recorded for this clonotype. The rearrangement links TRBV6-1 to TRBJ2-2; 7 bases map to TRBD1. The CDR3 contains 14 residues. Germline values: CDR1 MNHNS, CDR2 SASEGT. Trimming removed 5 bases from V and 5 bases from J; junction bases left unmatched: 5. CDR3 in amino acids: CASSYGTATGELFF. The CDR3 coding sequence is TGTGCCAGCAGTTACGGGACAGCAACCGGGGAGCTGTTTTTT.

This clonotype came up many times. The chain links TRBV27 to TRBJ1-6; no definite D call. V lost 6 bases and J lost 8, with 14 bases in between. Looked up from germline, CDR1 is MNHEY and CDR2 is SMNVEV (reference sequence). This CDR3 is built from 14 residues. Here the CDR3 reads CASSHLALDSPLHF. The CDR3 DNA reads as TGTGCCAGCAGCCACTTGGCGTTGGATTCACCCCTCCACTTT.

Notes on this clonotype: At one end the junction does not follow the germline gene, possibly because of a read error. The CDR3, as DNA: TGTGCCAGCAGCCCAGGGAGCTCCTACGAGCAGTCCTTC. It specifies CASSPGSSYEQSF. The chain couples TRBV9 to TRBJ2-7; the D call may be TRBD1 or TRBD2 (5 bases each). This CDR3 contains 13 residues. CDR1 is SGDLS and CDR2 is YYNGEE in the germline V gene.

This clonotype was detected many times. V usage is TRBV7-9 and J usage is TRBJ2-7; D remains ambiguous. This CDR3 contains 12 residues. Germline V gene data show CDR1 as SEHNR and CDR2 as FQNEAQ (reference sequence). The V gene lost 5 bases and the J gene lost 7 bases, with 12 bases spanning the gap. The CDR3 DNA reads TGTGCCAGCAGCCCCTCGAACGGGGAGCAGTACTTC. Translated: CASSPSNGEQYF.

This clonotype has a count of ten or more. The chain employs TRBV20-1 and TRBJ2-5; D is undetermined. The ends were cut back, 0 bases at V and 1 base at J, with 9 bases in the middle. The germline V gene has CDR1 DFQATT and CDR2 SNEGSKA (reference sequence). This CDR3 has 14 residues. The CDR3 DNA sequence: TGCAGTGCTAGAGATGTTCGTGGCCAAGAGACCCAGTACTTC. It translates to CSARDVRGQETQYF.

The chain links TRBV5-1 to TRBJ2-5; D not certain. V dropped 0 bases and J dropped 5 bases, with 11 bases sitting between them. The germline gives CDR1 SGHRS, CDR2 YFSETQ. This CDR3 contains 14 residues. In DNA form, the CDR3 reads TGCGCCAGCAGCTTGGCTCGCCGGCGGGAGACCCAGTACTTC. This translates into CASSLARRRETQYF.

The CDR3 reads CASSSDQGDGTDTQYF. CDR3 in DNA: TGTGCCAGCAGCTCGGACCAGGGGGACGGCACAGATACGCAGTATTTT. The chain couples TRBV5-4 to TRBJ2-3; 7 bases fit TRBD1. In germline, CDR1 is SGHNT, CDR2 YYREEE (reference sequence). The CDR3 is 16 amino acids. J lost 1 base, V lost 3 bases, and 8 bases had no gene match. The full variable domain, its missing parts supplied by reference TRBV5-4 and TRBJ2-3, is ETGVTQSPTHLIKTRGQQVTLRCSSQSGHNTVSWYQQALGQGPQFIFQYYREEENGRGNFPPRFSGLQFPNYSSELNVNALELDDSALYLCASSSDQGDGTDTQYFGPGTRLTVL.

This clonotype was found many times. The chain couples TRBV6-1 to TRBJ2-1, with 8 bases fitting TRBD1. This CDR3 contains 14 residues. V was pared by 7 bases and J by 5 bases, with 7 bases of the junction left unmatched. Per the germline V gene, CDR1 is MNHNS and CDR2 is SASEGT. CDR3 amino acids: CASTDRGGNNEQFF. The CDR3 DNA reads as TGTGCCAGCACCGACAGGGGAGGCAACAATGAGCAGTTCTTC.

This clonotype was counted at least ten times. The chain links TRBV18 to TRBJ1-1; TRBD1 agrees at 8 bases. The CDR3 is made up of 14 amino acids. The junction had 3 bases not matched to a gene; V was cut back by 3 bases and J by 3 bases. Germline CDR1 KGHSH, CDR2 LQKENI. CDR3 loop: CASSPDRGDTEAFF. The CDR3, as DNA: TGTGCCAGCTCACCCGACAGGGGTGACACTGAAGCTTTCTTT.